Sequencing of this T cell receptor beta chain was carried out in a study of regulatory T cells in long-lasting Graves disease. Arm-PCR with iRepertoire HTBI primers amplified the CDR3 regions for these TCR beta libraries. TCRdb reprocessed the multiplex PCR reads via MiXCR and lists one record per CDR3 protein. Of fewer than 650,000 distinct CDR3 sequences in the sample, 16% were seen once. This clonotype was seen only a few times. V shed 6 bases and J 2 bases; nucleotides not matched to a gene: 9. The germline V gene has CDR1 KGHSH and CDR2 LQKENI. The CDR3 is 15 residues long. As to time point: newly diagnosed GD, antithyroid drugs for less than 3 months. PBMC RNA was the source of the TCR library. In addition, the sample was reused for a study of T cells in Graves' hyperthyroidism and ophthalmopathy.

This sequence joins TRBV18 and TRBJ2-7; 8 bases match TRBD1. The specimen comprised peripheral blood mononuclear cells (PBMCs), sampled at new diagnosis, from a patient treated with antithyroid drugs. The sequence came from a woman between 25 and 40 years old with Graves disease. CDR3 in DNA: TGTGCCAGCTCTCCAAACCAGGGGGCCGCCTACGAGCAGTACTTC. It codes for CASSPNQGAAYEQYF. Filled out from reference TRBV18 and TRBJ2-7, the complete variable domain reads NAGVMQNPRHLVRRRGQEARLRCSPMKGHSHVYWYRQLPEEGLKFMVYLQKENIIDESGMPKERFSAEFPKEGPSILRIQQVVRGDSAAYFCASSPNQGAAYEQYFGPGTRLTVT.